This is a list of T cell receptor beta chains from one sample in a study of neurological immune-mediated disorders. TCRdb re-called the 5' RACE reads with MiXCR, one entry per CDR3 protein. The sample records about 120,000 distinct CDR3 sequences, about 3.4% being singletons. The sample taken for sequencing was PBMCs. Receptors were obtained from a young woman with multiple sclerosis. CDR3s include the opening cysteine and the closing phenylalanine or tryptophan. The D gene is left open where the match is weak. Size values are once, few and many counts, or a class for expanded clones, and some rows have none.

>many|14|-|TRBV15|TRBJ2-5
TGTGCCACCAGCAGAGGGGGGTCCCAAGAGACCCAGTACTTC
CATSRGGSQETQYF
>many|14|-|TRBV12-3/TRBV12-4|TRBJ2-7
TGTGCCAGCAGTTCCCTCACGGGTTACTACGAGCAGTACTTC
CASSSLTGYYEQYF
>many|11|-|TRBV25-1|TRBJ1-3
TGTGCCAGCGGCTCTGGAAACACCATATATTTT
CASGSGNTIYF
>many|16|-|TRBV11-2|TRBJ2-3
TGTGCCAGCAGCCCCGCGGGCGCTTGGGGCACAGATACGCAGTATTTT
CASSPAGAWGTDTQYF
>many|14|-|TRBV27|TRBJ1-2
TGTGCCAGCAGTTTAACAGGGCCTCCCTATGGCTACACCTTC
CASSLTGPPYGYTF
>many|14|TRBD1|TRBV15|TRBJ1-4
TGTGCCACCAGCAGCCGGGACAGTAATGAAAAACTGTTTTTT
CATSSRDSNEKLFF
>many|16|-|TRBV3-1|TRBJ2-6
TGTGCCAGCAGCCCAAAGCTCGCACTGGGGGCCAACGTCCTGACTTTC
CASSPKLALGANVLTF
>many|13|TRBD1|TRBV5-1|TRBJ2-2
TGCGCCAGCAGCACGGACAGGGCCGGGGAGCTGTTTTTT
CASSTDRAGELFF
>many|16|TRBD1|TRBV2|TRBJ2-3
TGTGCCAGCAGTGAAGCTGGGACAGCTAGCACAGATACGCAGTATTTT
CASSEAGTASTDTQYF
>-|16|TRBD2|TRBV20-1|TRBJ2-2
TGCAGTGCTAGGCTAGCGGGAGGGAAGAACACCGGGGAGCTGTTTTTT
CSARLAGGKNTGELFF
>many|13|-|TRBV7-2|TRBJ1-5
TGTGCCAGCAGAGGCCAGCCTAATCAGCCCCAGCATTTT
CASRGQPNQPQHF
>few|11|-|TRBV6-2/TRBV6-3|TRBJ1-1
TGTGACAGCCGCGGGAACACTGAAGCTTTCTTT
CDSRGNTEAFF
>many|16|TRBD2|TRBV9|TRBJ2-1
TGTGCCAGCAGCGTAGCTACGGCTAGCGGGGCCAATGAGCAGTTCTTC
CASSVATASGANEQFF
>many|15|-|TRBV21-1|TRBJ2-5
TGTGCCAGCAGCAATGGAGCAGGGCGCCAAGAGACCCAGTACTTC
CASSNGAGRQETQYF
>many|14|-|TRBV7-2|TRBJ2-7
TGTGCCAGCAGCCCAGGACCTGGGACCGACGAGCAGTACTTC
CASSPGPGTDEQYF
>many|17|TRBD1|TRBV5-1|TRBJ2-7
TGCGCCAGCAGCCCCCTTACCCGGACAGGCCGTACTAGGGAGCAGTACTTC
CASSPLTRTGRTREQYF
>-|14|-|TRBV5-1|TRBJ2-3
TGCGCCAGCTCTCGGGGACTCGGCACAGATACGCAGTATTTT
CASSRGLGTDTQYF
>many|15|TRBD1|TRBV10-3|TRBJ1-4
TGTGCCATCAGTGGAACAGGGGCAACTAATGAAAAACTGTTTTTT
CAISGTGATNEKLFF
>many|14|TRBD2|TRBV20-1|TRBJ2-1
TGCAGTGCTGGACGACTAGCGGGTAACAATGAGCAGTTCTTC
CSAGRLAGNNEQFF
>many|14|TRBD2|TRBV10-2|TRBJ2-7
TGCGCCAGCAGGACTAGCGGGGGTCGCTACGAGCAGTACTTC
CASRTSGGRYEQYF
>many|13|-|TRBV20-1|TRBJ2-7
TGCAGTGCTAGAGTTCGACCTTCCTACGAGCAGTACTTC
CSARVRPSYEQYF
>many|17|-|TRBV20-1|TRBJ2-5
TGCAGTGCTAGAGATCCGCTACCTGGAGGAGGCACAGAGACCCAGTACTTC
CSARDPLPGGGTETQYF
>many|18|-|TRBV12-3/TRBV12-4|TRBJ2-4
TGTGCCAGCAGTTTAGTGAGCAGAGACGCCCTAGCCAAAAACATTCAGTACTTC
CASSLVSRDALAKNIQYF
>many|14|-|TRBV7-2|TRBJ2-3
TGTGCCAGCAGCCCCGTCGATAGGGGGGATACGCAGTATTTT
CASSPVDRGDTQYF
>many|15|-|TRBV5-5|TRBJ1-2
TGTGCCAGCAGCTTGGTGCCGGGACGGGGTCTTGGCTACACCTTC
CASSLVPGRGLGYTF
>-|14|-|TRBV7-2|TRBJ2-3
TGTGCCAGCAGCTTAGACCCGACAGGAGCGGCGCAGTATTTT
CASSLDPTGAAQYF
>-|13|-|TRBV29-1|TRBJ2-3
TGCAGCGTTGAAGATCTAAGCTATGATACGCAGTATTTT
CSVEDLSYDTQYF
>many|11|TRBD2|TRBV20-1|TRBJ2-1
TGCAGTGCTAACAGGCGGGGGGCTGAGGTCTTC
CSANRRGAEVF
>many|14|TRBD1|TRBV6-2/TRBV6-3|TRBJ1-1
TGTGCCAGCAGACTCGGGACAGCGAACACTGAAGCTTTCTTT
CASRLGTANTEAFF
>many|18|TRBD1|TRBV5-8|TRBJ2-2
TGTGCCAGCAGCAAGCTGGGGACAGAGGTCTATTACACCGGGGAGCTGTTTTTT
CASSKLGTEVYYTGELFF
>few|14|TRBD1|TRBV7-6|TRBJ2-5
TGTGCCAGCAGTTTACTGGGACAGCAAGAGACCCAGTACTTC
CASSLLGQQETQYF
>many|16|-|TRBV21-1|TRBJ1-4
TGTGCCAGCAGGAATAAGGGGTCCGCAACTAATGAAAAACTGTTTTTT
CASRNKGSATNEKLFF
>few|12|TRBD2|TRBV7-8|TRBJ2-5
TGTGCCAGCTCTAGCGGAGAAGAGACCCAGTACTTC
CASSSGEETQYF
>many|13|-|TRBV27|TRBJ2-7
TGTGCCAGCAGCCAAAAGAGGGCAAGGGAGCAGTACTTC
CASSQKRAREQYF
>many|11|-|TRBV29-1|TRBJ1-1
TGCAGTTCCCTCACAGGGACTGAAGCTTTCTTT
CSSLTGTEAFF
>many|13|-|TRBV27|TRBJ2-4
TGTGCCAGCAGTTTGGCAGGGGATACCATTCAGTACTTC
CASSLAGDTIQYF
>many|13|TRBD1|TRBV7-2|TRBJ1-4
TGTGCCAGCAGCTTAGAAACAGGGGGAGAACTGTTTTTT
CASSLETGGELFF
>many|15|TRBD2|TRBV3-1|TRBJ2-1
TGTGCCAGCAGCCAAAGCGGGAGGGTACACGATGAGCAGTTCTTC
CASSQSGRVHDEQFF
>many|13|-|TRBV5-1|TRBJ1-2
TGCGCCAGCAGCTTGGAACAGACTTATGGCTACACCTTC
CASSLEQTYGYTF
>few|14|TRBD1|TRBV5-1|TRBJ2-7
TGCGCCAGCAGCCCGGACAGGGGAGACTACGAGCAGTACTTC
CASSPDRGDYEQYF
>many|16|-|TRBV4-3|TRBJ2-6
TGCGCCAGCAGCCAAACCGACAACACTGGGGCCAACGTCCTGACTTTC
CASSQTDNTGANVLTF
>many|22|TRBD2|TRBV20-1|TRBJ2-3
TGCAGTGCAAAGGAGGTGCCGACCCACCTAGCGGGGGGGCCCCGGATCTCAGATACGCAGTATTTT
CSAKEVPTHLAGGPRISDTQYF
>many|14|-|TRBV7-2|TRBJ2-5
TGTGCCAGCAGCTTAGGTAGATTCCAAGAGACCCAGTACTTC
CASSLGRFQETQYF
>many|11|-|TRBV20-1|TRBJ1-2
TGCAGCGCCCCCCATTCCTATGGCTACACCTTC
CSAPHSYGYTF
>many|16|TRBD1|TRBV10-3|TRBJ2-1
TGTGCCATCAGTGACCCCGGGACAGGGTTCGACAATGAGCAGTTCTTC
CAISDPGTGFDNEQFF
>many|14|-|TRBV5-6|TRBJ1-2
TGTGCCAGCAGCCGAGACAGGTTGGGCTATGGCTACACCTTC
CASSRDRLGYGYTF
>many|11|-|TRBV3-1|TRBJ2-7
TGTGCCAGCAGCCGTACTAGCGAGCAGTACTTC
CASSRTSEQYF
>many|15|TRBD1|TRBV18|TRBJ2-1
TGTGCCAGCTCACCCCCTGGGACAGGGGGGCATGAGCAGTTCTTC
CASSPPGTGGHEQFF
>many|15|-|TRBV7-2|TRBJ2-1
TGTGCCAGCAGCCGACAACCGGGGGCCCACAATGAGCAGTTCTTC
CASSRQPGAHNEQFF
>many|15|TRBD2|TRBV2|TRBJ2-1
TGTGCCAGCAGTGAAACTAGCGGGGTCCGGAATGAGCAGTTCTTC
CASSETSGVRNEQFF
>many|15|-|TRBV20-1|TRBJ1-3
TGCAGTGCTAGGCGCCCGGGCGCCTCTGGAAACACCATATATTTT
CSARRPGASGNTIYF
>many|15|TRBD1|TRBV5-1|TRBJ1-5
TGCGCCAGCAGCTTGTCAGGGGGCGGGAATCAGCCCCAGCATTTT
CASSLSGGGNQPQHF
>many|16|TRBD1|TRBV5-5|TRBJ1-3
TGTGCCAGCAGCCCCGGACAGGGAGGCTCTGGAAACACCATATATTTT
CASSPGQGGSGNTIYF
>many|12|TRBD1|TRBV12-3/TRBV12-4|TRBJ2-5
TGTGCCAGCAGCCGACAGGGGGAGACCCAGTACTTC
CASSRQGETQYF
>few|15|-|TRBV5-5|TRBJ2-5
TGTGCCAGCAGCTTGGGTGACCGTCACCAAGAGACCCAGTACTTC
CASSLGDRHQETQYF
>many|15|-|TRBV5-6|TRBJ1-3
TGTGCCAGCAGCCTCCCAGGAGCCGCTGGAAACACCATATATTTT
CASSLPGAAGNTIYF
>many|15|-|TRBV5-1|TRBJ2-6
TGCGCCAGCAGCTTGGTCCCCGCTGGGGCCAACGTCCTGACTTTC
CASSLVPAGANVLTF